The rows below give T cell receptor beta chains drawn from one sample of a study of control samples from healthy donors and cancer patients. Sequencing was performed with immunoSEQ multiplex PCR; in TCRdb, only in-frame clones are kept and a portion is missing. In the table there are some 94,000 clones, about 89% of which are singletons. The specimen sequenced was PBMCs. The receptors were gathered from a woman between 50 and 59 years old with colorectal cancer. CDR3s include the opening cysteine and the closing phenylalanine or tryptophan. Fields, in order: D gene, clone size, V gene, J gene, CDR3 DNA, CDR3 protein. The D gene is left open where the match is weak. Only some rows state a clone size, as once, few, many or a class for expanded clones.

d_gene: .
abundance: once
v_gene: TRBV6-5
j_gene: TRBJ2-2
CDR3nt: TGTGCCAGCAGTTACTCTCCGGGGGAGCTGTTTTTT
CDR3aa: CASSYSPGELFF

d_gene: .
abundance: once
v_gene: TRBV10-3
j_gene: TRBJ1-3
CDR3nt: TGTGCCATCAGTGAATCCGTGACAGGCTACACCATATATTTT
CDR3aa: CAISESVTGYTIYF

d_gene: .
abundance: .
v_gene: TRBV20-1
j_gene: TRBJ1-1
CDR3nt: TGCAGTGCTAGTCCCCGGGACTGGGGTACTGAAGCTTTCTTT
CDR3aa: CSASPRDWGTEAFF

d_gene: .
abundance: .
v_gene: TRBV7-6
j_gene: TRBJ2-3
CDR3nt: TGTGCCAGCAGCTCCTCAGGCACAGATACGCAGTATTTT
CDR3aa: CASSSSGTDTQYF

d_gene: .
abundance: few
v_gene: TRBV7-9
j_gene: TRBJ2-3
CDR3nt: TGTGCCAGCAGTTTAGGAGTGGTGGGCGGCACAGATACGCAGTATTTT
CDR3aa: CASSLGVVGGTDTQYF

d_gene: .
abundance: .
v_gene: TRBV7-3
j_gene: TRBJ1-2
CDR3nt: TGTGCCAGCAGCCCCAGTGGGGGGGGGTCACTCTATGGCTACACCTTC
CDR3aa: CASSPSGGGSLYGYTF

d_gene: TRBD1
abundance: .
v_gene: TRBV18
j_gene: TRBJ1-6
CDR3nt: TGTGCCAGCTCACCCGGGACAGGGGAGTCACCCCTCCACTTT
CDR3aa: CASSPGTGESPLHF

d_gene: .
abundance: .
v_gene: TRBV6-4
j_gene: TRBJ1-2
CDR3nt: TGTGCCAGCAGGGCGGGACAAAATAACTATGGCTACACCTTC
CDR3aa: CASRAGQNNYGYTF

d_gene: .
abundance: .
v_gene: TRBV3-1/TRBV3-2
j_gene: TRBJ1-6
CDR3nt: TGTGCCAGCAGCCAAGGGTTTCTTTCACCCCTCCACTTT
CDR3aa: CASSQGFLSPLHF

d_gene: .
abundance: .
v_gene: TRBV7-2
j_gene: TRBJ2-5
CDR3nt: TGTGCCAGCAGCTTAGGGGCGGGGCAGGAGACCCAGTACTTC
CDR3aa: CASSLGAGQETQYF

d_gene: TRBD2
abundance: .
v_gene: TRBV5-1
j_gene: TRBJ2-5
CDR3nt: TGCGCCAGCAGCTCGGGACTAGCTATGGAGACCCAGTACTTC
CDR3aa: CASSSGLAMETQYF

d_gene: .
abundance: .
v_gene: TRBV10-2
j_gene: TRBJ2-1
CDR3nt: TGCGCCAGCAGGTCTGGGGTCTACAATGAGCAGTTCTTC
CDR3aa: CASRSGVYNEQFF

d_gene: .
abundance: .
v_gene: TRBV19
j_gene: TRBJ1-5
CDR3nt: TGTGCCAGTAGTATAACTGGACGGTATAGCAATCAGCCCCAGCATTTT
CDR3aa: CASSITGRYSNQPQHF

d_gene: .
abundance: .
v_gene: TRBV10-3
j_gene: TRBJ1-4
CDR3nt: TGTGCCATCAGTGAGTCAGGGGCGTCTGAAAAACTGTTTTTT
CDR3aa: CAISESGASEKLFF

d_gene: .
abundance: .
v_gene: TRBV27
j_gene: TRBJ2-1
CDR3nt: TGTGCCAGCAGCGGGACCATTAACAATGAGCAGTTCTTC
CDR3aa: CASSGTINNEQFF

d_gene: TRBD2
abundance: once
v_gene: TRBV5-1
j_gene: TRBJ2-3
CDR3nt: TGCGCCAGCACCCCTCGGGGGGTCTCAGATACGCAGTATTTT
CDR3aa: CASTPRGVSDTQYF

d_gene: TRBD1
abundance: .
v_gene: TRBV18
j_gene: TRBJ1-1
CDR3nt: TGTGCCAGCTCACCAACCGGGGACAGGGTTGAAGCTTTCTTT
CDR3aa: CASSPTGDRVEAFF

d_gene: .
abundance: .
v_gene: TRBV19
j_gene: TRBJ1-1
CDR3nt: TGTGCCAGTAGTATCAGAAGGAACACTGAAGCTTTCTTT
CDR3aa: CASSIRRNTEAFF

d_gene: .
abundance: .
v_gene: TRBV6-4
j_gene: TRBJ1-2
CDR3nt: TGTGCCAGCAGTGACTGGGGAACAAACTATGGCTACACCTTC
CDR3aa: CASSDWGTNYGYTF

d_gene: .
abundance: .
v_gene: TRBV7-2
j_gene: TRBJ2-1
CDR3nt: TGTGCCAGCAGCTTAACAGGGCTTCAATCCTCCTACAATGAGCAGTTCTTC
CDR3aa: CASSLTGLQSSYNEQFF

d_gene: TRBD1
abundance: .
v_gene: TRBV6-1
j_gene: TRBJ1-2
CDR3nt: TGTGCCAGCAGTGAAATGACAGGGCAAGGCTACACCTTC
CDR3aa: CASSEMTGQGYTF

d_gene: .
abundance: .
v_gene: TRBV19
j_gene: TRBJ1-3
CDR3nt: TGTGCCAGCTCCCGCGGGGGGCGGGGAAACACCATATATTTT
CDR3aa: CASSRGGRGNTIYF

d_gene: .
abundance: once
v_gene: TRBV12-3/TRBV12-4
j_gene: TRBJ1-2
CDR3nt: TGTGCCAGCAGTTGGGACACGAGGGCCTACACCTTC
CDR3aa: CASSWDTRAYTF

d_gene: .
abundance: .
v_gene: TRBV5-1
j_gene: TRBJ1-3
CDR3nt: TGCGCCAGCAGCTTGGGGGACTACTCTGGAAACACCATATATTTT
CDR3aa: CASSLGDYSGNTIYF